The sequence of this T cell receptor (beta chain) was determined in a study of T cell responses to AZD1222 COVID-19 vaccine. Sequenced by immunoSEQ multiplex PCR; TCRdb stores in-frame clones only, minus some. This table has 150,000 or so clones, 88% appearing once. Trimming took 2 bases from V and 4 from J, leaving 18 bases between them. Germline assignment: CDR1 SNHLY and CDR2 FYNNEI. The CDR3 is 17 residues long. This clone has just one count. The receptor's source is an adult in good health. The sequencing used peripheral blood, collected on day 0 of AZD1222 vaccination. V and J are TRBV2 and TRBJ1-3; TRBD1 is a possible D gene (5 bases). CDR3 residues: CASSERVGGSSGNTIYF. The CDR3 DNA sequence: TGTGCCAGCAGTGAACGGGTGGGGGGGTCTTCCGGAAACACCATATATTTT.